This T cell receptor beta chain was documented in a study of PD-1 blockade in classical Hodgkin lymphoma. Study in general: It was nivolumab at 3 mg/kg, given intravenously every 2 weeks, that patients received.

Trimming left V 3 bases short and J 2 bases short, with 14 bases between. The CDR3 runs 15 residues. The germline gives CDR1 ENHRY, CDR2 SYGVKD. Measured with immunoSEQ multiplex PCR; TCRdb has only the in-frame clones, and not every one. The table shows 2,500 to 3,500 clones, with 72% occurring only once. Each patient experienced a relapse that followed autologous stem cell transplantation, and brentuximab vedotin exposure varied. The study isolated CD8+ T cells from thawed PBMCs by magnetic negative selection. This receptor was identified in a human donor with classical Hodgkin lymphoma. This chain connects TRBV10-3 to TRBJ2-7, with D perhaps matching TRBD2 (6 bases). This specimen was CD8+ T cells from blood, taken at baseline. The CDR3 region is CAISDPGLTTYEQYF. The CDR3 region has the DNA TGTGCCATCAGTGACCCGGGACTGACTACCTACGAGCAGTACTTC.